The 17 T cell receptor beta chains below all came from one sample that was sequenced in a study of T cell responses to AZD1222 COVID-19 vaccine. Sequencing was performed with immunoSEQ multiplex PCR; in TCRdb, only in-frame clones are kept and a portion is missing. The data hold around 220,000 clones, with roughly 94% observed a single time. The specimen was peripheral blood, collected 28 days after the second dose of the MenACWY control vaccine. These receptors were collected from an adult who received the MenACWY meningococcal vaccine as a control.

The chain uses TRBV7-2 and TRBJ1-1, with 7 positions matching TRBD1. The CDR3 covers 14 residues. With V trimmed by 1 base and J by 10 bases, 9 bases remained unmatched. The germline gives CDR1 SGHTA, CDR2 FQGNSA. The CDR3 region is CASSLGGRGERAFF. As DNA, the CDR3 is TGTGCCAGCAGCTTAGGGGGCAGGGGGGAGCGAGCTTTCTTT.

The CDR3: CASSLKVSAGAPYEQYF. As DNA, the CDR3 is TGTGCCAGCAGCTTGAAGGTTTCTGCGGGAGCCCCCTACGAGCAGTACTTC. The rearrangement links TRBV5-6 to TRBJ2-7; 7 bases are shared with TRBD2. Germline CDR1 and CDR2: SGHDT and YYEEEE. This CDR3 region has 17 residues. V lost 1 base to trimming and J lost 2 bases; unmatched junction nucleotides: 12.

CDR3 sequence: CASRRTPGQTQYF. CDR3 bases: TGTGCCAGCAGAAGGACCCCGGGGCAGACCCAGTACTTC. This chain uses TRBV2 with TRBJ2-5; possibly TRBD1 or TRBD2 for D (5 bases each). Germline assignment: CDR1 SNHLY and CDR2 FYNNEI. The length of the CDR3 is 13 residues. V was clipped by 6 bases and J by 6 bases, with 14 bases between them.

This chain uses TRBV15 with TRBJ2-7; D is possibly TRBD2 (5 bases). Germline CDR1 LNHNV, CDR2 YYDKDF (reference sequence). Trimming removed 1 base at V and 2 bases at J, with 12 bases between. The CDR3 runs 15 residues. The CDR3 DNA follows: TGTGCCACCAGCAGAGGGTTCGGGGATACCTACGAGCAGTACTTC. It encodes CATSRGFGDTYEQYF.

The rearrangement uses TRBV2 and TRBJ1-1, with D perhaps matching TRBD1 (6 bases). The CDR3 length is 15 residues. Trimming took 7 bases from V and 2 from J, leaving 17 bases between them. Germline V lookup: CDR1 SNHLY, CDR2 FYNNEI. CDR3: CASTVQGSPNTEAFF. The CDR3 DNA reads TGTGCCAGCACCGTTCAGGGGTCACCAAACACTGAAGCTTTCTTT.

This chain uses TRBV27 with TRBJ2-3, with D possibly matching TRBD1 (5 bases). The V end was cut by 6 bases, the J end by 2 bases, with 18 bases between. The CDR3 covers 16 residues. CDR1 is MNHEY and CDR2 is SMNVEV in the germline V gene (reference sequence). CDR3 in DNA: TGTGCCAGCAGCGTAATCACAGGCACCATCACAGATACGCAGTATTTT. This codes for CASSVITGTITDTQYF.

This clone was counted a single time. This chain connects TRBV6-2 or TRBV6-3 to TRBJ2-1; D remains ambiguous. The CDR3 is 11 residues long. CDR1 and CDR2 (germline): MNHEY, SVGEGT. V was cut by 0 bases and J by 9 bases, with 3 bases left in between. The CDR3 is CASSYSREQFF. DNA for the CDR3: TGTGCCAGCAGTTACTCCCGTGAGCAGTTCTTC.

This chain uses TRBV4-3 with TRBJ2-7, with 10 bases identical to TRBD1. After removal of 2 bases from V and 5 bases from J, the junction contained 12 bases not matched to a gene. This CDR3 is built from 17 residues. CDR1 and CDR2 from the germline V gene are LGHNA and YSLEER. The CDR3 sequence is CASSQSGRGQGIHEQYF. CDR3 sequence (DNA): TGCGCCAGCAGCCAATCCGGCAGGGGACAGGGGATCCACGAGCAGTACTTC.

The chain couples TRBV7-8 to TRBJ1-2; 7 bases match TRBD1. The CDR3 extends over 14 amino acids. Per the germline V gene, CDR1 is SGHVS and CDR2 is FQNEAQ. V lost 0 bases, J lost 6 bases, and 4 bases stayed unmatched. In DNA, the CDR3 is TGTGCCAGCAGCTTAGCCCAGGGGGGCAATGGCTACACCTTC. Amino acid sequence: CASSLAQGGNGYTF.

This clone has only one observation. The rearrangement joins TRBV27 to TRBJ2-7, with 10 bases fitting TRBD1. The germline gives CDR1 MNHEY, CDR2 SMNVEV (reference sequence). This CDR3 is built from 14 residues. The V segment lost 4 bases and the J segment 7 bases; nucleotides outside the gene matches: 7. CDR3 sequence: CASSYRQGAREQYF. CDR3 sequence (DNA): TGTGCCAGCAGTTACAGACAGGGGGCGCGTGAGCAGTACTTC.

This chain links TRBV4-1 with TRBJ2-2, with 7 bases fitting TRBD2. The V gene end was trimmed by 0 bases and the J gene end by 1 base; junction bases not matched to a gene: 11. There are 19 residues in the CDR3. CDR1 and CDR2 (germline): MGHRA, YSYEKL. The CDR3 DNA is TGCGCCAGCAGCCAAGATTATGGAGGGACTACACTGAACACCGGGGAGCTGTTTTTT. Translated: CASSQDYGGTTLNTGELFF.

The chain carries TRBV13 and TRBJ2-2; possibly TRBD1 for D (5 bases). V was pared by 2 bases and J by 6 bases, with 10 bases between. The CDR3 spans 14 residues. Germline assignment: CDR1 PRHDT and CDR2 FYEKMQ (reference sequence). This CDR3 is CASSLRGLAGELFF. CDR3 bases: TGTGCCAGCAGCTTAAGGGGTTTGGCCGGGGAGCTGTTTTTT.

The rearrangement uses TRBV7-3 and TRBJ1-1; D is unresolved. Germline V CDR1 and CDR2: SGHTA, FQGTGA. V was shortened by 1 base and J by 4 bases, with 10 bases between the two germline ends. The CDR3 extends over 14 amino acids. DNA for the CDR3: TGTGCCAGCAGCTTAAAGGGCGGTACCACTGAAGCTTTCTTT. Translation gives CASSLKGGTTEAFF.

CDR3 in amino acids: CSPMGENNEQFF. The CDR3 coding sequence is TGCAGCCCCATGGGCGAGAACAATGAGCAGTTCTTC. The chain uses TRBV29-1 and TRBJ2-1; D is unclear. In germline, CDR1 is SQVTM, CDR2 ANQGSEA. Trimming stripped 8 bases from V and 5 bases from J, with 13 bases between. There are 12 residues in the CDR3.

The chain's CDR3 is CASDGTGASGGSYEQYF. The CDR3 DNA reads TGTGCCAGTGACGGGACAGGGGCTTCAGGGGGGTCCTACGAGCAGTACTTC. The genes are TRBV5-5 and TRBJ2-7, with TRBD1 matching 10 bases. V lost 8 bases, J lost 1 base, and 15 bases stayed unmatched. Looked up from germline, CDR1 is SGHKS and CDR2 is YYEKEE (reference sequence). The CDR3 totals 17 residues. The complete variable domain, with remaining parts taken from reference TRBV5-5 and TRBJ2-7, reads DAGVTQSPTHLIKTRGQQVTLRCSPISGHKSVSWYQQVLGQGPQFIFQYYEKEERGRGNFPDRFSARQFPNYSSELNVNALLLGDSALYLCASDGTGASGGSYEQYFGPGTRLTVT.

The chain recombines TRBV14 with TRBJ1-6, with no clear D. With 3 bases removed from V and 7 bases from J, the gap between germline ends came to 10 bases. From germline, CDR1 is SGHDN and CDR2 FVKESK. The CDR3 loop spans 14 amino acids. The CDR3 region has the DNA TGTGCCAGCAGCCATTTGGAGGGAAATTCACCCCTCCACTTT. Its translation: CASSHLEGNSPLHF. The full variable domain, completed using reference TRBV14 and TRBJ1-6, is EAGVTQFPSHSVIEKGQTVTLRCDPISGHDNLYWYRRVMGKEIKFLLHFVKESKQDESGMPNNRFLAERTGGTYSTLKVQPAELEDSGVYFCASSHLEGNSPLHFGNGTRLTVT.

This chain joins TRBV28 and TRBJ2-6; 8 nucleotides match TRBD1. The CDR3 is 17 amino acids. Germline loops: CDR1 MDHEN, CDR2 SYDVKM. The V segment lost 3 bases and the J segment 1 base; nucleotides outside the gene matches: 5. The DNA for the CDR3 is TGTGCCAGCAGTTTCGGCAGGGGGCAGTCTGGGGCCAACGTCCTGACTTTC. Translation: CASSFGRGQSGANVLTF. The full variable domain, rest sourced from reference TRBV28 and TRBJ2-6, is DVKVTQSSRYLVKRTGEKVFLECVQDMDHENMFWYRQDPGLGLRLIYFSYDVKMKEKGDIPEGYSVSREKKERFSLILESASTNQTSMYLCASSFGRGQSGANVLTFGAGSRLTVL.